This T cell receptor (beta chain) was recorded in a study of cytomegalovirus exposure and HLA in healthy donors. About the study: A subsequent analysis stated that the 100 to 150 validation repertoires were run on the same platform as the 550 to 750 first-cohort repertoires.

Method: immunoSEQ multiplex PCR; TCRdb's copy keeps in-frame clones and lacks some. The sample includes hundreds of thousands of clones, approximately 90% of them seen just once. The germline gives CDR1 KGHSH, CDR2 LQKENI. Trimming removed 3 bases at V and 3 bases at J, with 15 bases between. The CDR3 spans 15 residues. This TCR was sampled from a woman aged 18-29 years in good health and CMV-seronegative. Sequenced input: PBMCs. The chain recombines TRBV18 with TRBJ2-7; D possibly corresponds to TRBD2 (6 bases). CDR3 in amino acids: CASSPGPAGSYEQYF. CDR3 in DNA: TGTGCCAGCTCACCCGGACCCGCCGGGAGCTACGAGCAGTACTTC.